What follows describes a single T cell receptor (beta chain). Its specificity is not known. Employing constant-segment primers, 5'RACE generated TCR alpha and TCR beta cDNA libraries bearing sample barcodes and UMIs. MiXCR, applied by TCRdb to the 5' RACE reads, yields one record per CDR3 protein. The sample holds 200,000 to 300,000 distinct CDR3 sequences, 7.5% to 10% seen once. This sample was taken from a study of T-cell memory formation after mild COVID-19. Study findings and constraints: Shrinking CD4+ clones resided mostly in CM and EM, and CD8+ ones in EMRA.

Source material: PBMCs or a T cell subset sorted from them (not recorded which). This TCR came from a young man who had mild COVID-19 (a few samples of this study predate the infection). Cell type and time point are not known.

CDR3 coding DNA: TGTGCCAGCAGCCAAGTAGGGACAGGGACTTTCTACGAGCAGTACTTC. This translates into CASSQVGTGTFYEQYF. The rearrangement joins TRBV4-2 to TRBJ2-7, with 9 bases that match TRBD1. The CDR3 spans 16 residues. CDR1 LGHNA and CDR2 YNFKEQ come from the germline V gene. The J segment lost 3 bases and the V segment lost 1 base, leaving 7 bases of the junction unmatched.